Below, 21 T cell receptor beta chains from the same sample are listed, as sequenced in a study of cytomegalovirus exposure and HLA in healthy donors. The PCR had 60 Vbeta and 13 Jbeta primers. The method was immunoSEQ multiplex PCR; TCRdb's version includes in-frame clones alone and lacks a portion of them. The data show about 130,000 clones, around three quarters seen once. The sequencing sample was made of PBMCs. The receptor set was obtained from an older woman in good health and CMV-seropositive.

V gene TRBV6-5 combines with J gene TRBJ1-5; the D is unclear. CDR3 length: 13 residues. The V gene lost 4 bases and the J gene lost 7 bases, with 11 bases spanning the gap. Germline CDR1 reads MNHEY; CDR2 reads SVGAGI. CDR3 bases: TGTGCCAGCAGTTCCGATCTGGCCCAGCCCCAGCATTTT. It codes for CASSSDLAQPQHF.

V is TRBV4-1 and J is TRBJ2-3; TRBD2 matches at 11 bases. Germline CDR1 MGHRA, CDR2 YSYEKL. CDR3 length: 17 amino acids. V gave up 4 bases and J gave up 1 base; unmatched junction bases: 7. CDR3 coding DNA: TGCGCCAGCAGCCCTTTAGCGGGGGGGCGGGGCACAGATACGCAGTATTTT. This encodes CASSPLAGGRGTDTQYF.

The chain carries TRBV7-3 and TRBJ1-1; D gene uncertain. The CDR3 has 13 residues. Germline values: CDR1 SGHTA, CDR2 FQGTGA. The V and J ends lost 1 base and 2 bases respectively, with 5 bases between them. CDR3 bases: TGTGCCAGCAGCTTAAACAGTAACACTGAAGCTTTCTTT. Protein sequence: CASSLNSNTEAFF.

In this sample, this clone turned up a few times. The chain carries TRBV19 and TRBJ2-5; 9 bases are a match to TRBD2. This CDR3 contains 14 residues. CDR1 and CDR2 (germline): LNHDA, SQIVND (reference sequence). Trimming cost V 8 bases and J 2 bases; bases outside gene matches: 6. Here the CDR3 DNA reads TGTGCCAGTCGGGAGCGGGGGGCTCAAGAGACCCAGTACTTC. Amino acid sequence: CASRERGAQETQYF.

This clone was seen only a few times. The J gene is TRBJ1-2, the V gene TRBV6-1; no clear D gene. With 2 bases removed from V and 8 bases from J, the gap between germline ends came to 15 bases. The CDR3 runs 14 residues. Germline loops: CDR1 MNHNS, CDR2 SASEGT. The CDR3 region is CASSEPRGGRGYTF. The CDR3 bases are TGTGCCAGCAGTGAACCGCGGGGTGGGCGAGGCTACACCTTC.

The chain combines TRBV19 with TRBJ2-1; tentatively, D is TRBD2 (5 bases). The V gene lost 5 bases and the J gene lost 6 bases, with 14 bases spanning the gap. This CDR3 is built from 14 residues. Germline lookup yields CDR1 LNHDA and CDR2 SQIVND (reference sequence). CDR3 nucleotides: TGTGCCAGTAGTTATGCGGCTAGCTTCAATGAGCAGTTCTTC. This codes for CASSYAASFNEQFF.

With respect to this clone: A single base separates this from a much larger clone, so it may be a read error. This chain links TRBV2 with TRBJ1-5; TRBD1 matches at 10 bases. From germline, CDR1 is SNHLY and CDR2 FYNNEI. The CDR3 spans 14 residues. The CDR3 nucleotides are TGTACCAGCAGTGGGACAGGGGGCAATCAGCCCCAGCATTTT. This encodes CTSSGTGGNQPQHF.

The gene calls are TRBV4-1 and TRBJ2-7, with D maybe TRBD1 (6 bases). The CDR3 runs to 14 residues. V was cut by 1 base and J by 3 bases, with 10 bases left in between. Germline V lookup: CDR1 MGHRA, CDR2 YSYEKL. CDR3 sequence reads: CASSQVGGVYEQYF. Written as DNA, the CDR3 is TGCGCCAGCAGCCAAGTTGGGGGCGTCTACGAGCAGTACTTC.

The chain links TRBV15 to TRBJ1-5; TRBD1 is a possible D gene (6 bases). This CDR3 region has 16 residues. CDR1 is LNHNV and CDR2 is YYDKDF in the germline V gene (reference sequence). Trimming removed 4 bases at V and 8 bases at J, with 21 bases between. CDR3 coding DNA: TGTGCCACCAGCACCCCCGGGCGGGGGGGCTTGGAGCCCCAGCATTTT. Protein sequence: CATSTPGRGGLEPQHF.

The sample holds one count of this clone. The chain uses TRBV7-3 and TRBJ2-1, with 8 nucleotides matching TRBD1. Trimming at V came to 2 bases and at J to 6 bases, leaving 6 bases not matched to a gene. The length of the CDR3 is 15 residues. In germline, CDR1 is SGHTA, CDR2 FQGTGA. CDR3 DNA: TGTGCCAGCAGCTTAGACAGGGGAAAAGGCAATGAGCAGTTCTTC. Protein product: CASSLDRGKGNEQFF.

This clone has just one count. The gene calls are TRBV7-3 and TRBJ2-7; 7 nucleotides align to TRBD1. This CDR3 has 14 amino acids. After removal of 4 bases from V and 2 bases from J, the junction contained 5 bases not matched to a gene. Germline assignment: CDR1 SGHTA and CDR2 FQGTGA. The CDR3 DNA sequence: TGTGCCAGCAGCTCTACAGGGGCGGCCTACGAGCAGTACTTC. It specifies CASSSTGAAYEQYF.

This chain connects TRBV10-3 to TRBJ2-1; 7 bases are shared with TRBD1. There are 13 residues in the CDR3. Germline V gene data show CDR1 as ENHRY and CDR2 as SYGVKD. With V trimmed by 6 bases and J by 10 bases, 9 bases remained unmatched. The CDR3 is CAIRDLQGYEQFF. The CDR3 DNA reads as TGTGCCATCAGAGATCTACAGGGGTACGAGCAGTTCTTC.

This clone was counted once. The J gene is TRBJ1-2, the V gene TRBV19; weak D call: TRBD1 (6 bases). Germline V gene sequence: CDR1 LNHDA, CDR2 SQIVND (reference sequence). This CDR3 spans 13 amino acids. Trimming took 5 bases from V and 7 from J, leaving 14 bases between them. The CDR3 spells CASSGHRVGGYTF. The DNA of the CDR3 is TGTGCCAGTAGTGGCCACAGGGTAGGTGGCTACACCTTC.

The J gene is TRBJ2-7, the V gene TRBV6-6; D might be TRBD1 (5 bases). From germline, CDR1 is MNHNY and CDR2 SVGAGI (reference sequence). This CDR3 has 13 amino acids. V shed 5 bases and J shed 3 bases, with 11 bases lying between them. The CDR3 region is CASSGQGIYEQYF. The CDR3 bases are TGTGCCAGCAGTGGGCAGGGTATCTACGAGCAGTACTTC.

This chain connects TRBV27 to TRBJ1-2; a weak D match, TRBD1 (6 bases). Germline V lookup: CDR1 MNHEY, CDR2 SMNVEV (reference sequence). Trimming pared 6 bases from V and 4 bases from J, leaving 18 bases between. The CDR3 consists of 15 residues. The CDR3 DNA reads as TGTGCCAGCAGCCAGGGGCTTGACACCGCCTATGGCTACACCTTC. The encoded protein is CASSQGLDTAYGYTF.

This chain links TRBV4-1 with TRBJ2-4; 7 bases are a match to TRBD2. Germline CDR1 MGHRA, CDR2 YSYEKL. This CDR3 is 15 amino acids long. The junction had 4 bases not matched to a gene; V was cut back by 3 bases and J by 2 bases. The CDR3 DNA reads as TGCGCCAGCAGCCATCAGGGAGGGACCAAAAACATTCAGTACTTC. It yields the protein CASSHQGGTKNIQYF.

In DNA, the CDR3 is TGTGCCAGCAGGCCGGCGGCAGGGTCGAATTCACCCCTCCACTTT. Its translation is CASRPAAGSNSPLHF. The J gene is TRBJ1-6, the V gene TRBV6-4; D is perhaps TRBD1 (5 bases). The CDR3 loop spans 15 amino acids. Germline V gene data show CDR1 as MRHNA and CDR2 as SNTAGT. V lost 6 bases, J lost 7 bases, and 16 bases lay in between.

This clone was seen more than once but under ten times. This chain connects TRBV7-3 to TRBJ2-5, with TRBD2 as a possible D gene (6 bases). V lost 5 bases, J lost 2 bases, and 9 bases lay in between. This CDR3 has 13 amino acids. Germline assignment: CDR1 SGHTA and CDR2 FQGTGA. CDR3 nucleotide sequence: TGTGCCAGCAGCAGTAGCGGACAAGAGACCCAGTACTTC. This sequence encodes CASSSSGQETQYF.

Concerning this clone itself: Given a much more abundant clone one base away, this may be a read error. This chain connects TRBV11-3 to TRBJ1-1; 7 nucleotides match TRBD1. The CDR3 spans 14 residues. Trimming at V came to 1 base and at J to 1 base, leaving 0 bases not matched to a gene. The germline V gene encodes CDR1 SGHNT and CDR2 YENEEA. Here the CDR3 reads CASSLGTGNTEAFF. The CDR3 bases are TGTGCCAGCAGCTTAGGGACAGGGAACACTGAAGCTTTCTTT.

The chain is built from TRBV6-5 and TRBJ2-6; 9 bases line up with TRBD2. V shed 11 bases, J shed 0 bases, and the junction held 5 bases outside the gene matches. The germline V gene has CDR1 MNHEY and CDR2 SVGAGI. The CDR3 consists of 15 residues. The CDR3 DNA sequence: TGTGCCTTAGCGGGGGCCGTCTCTGGGGCCAACGTCCTGACTTTC. Amino acid sequence: CALAGAVSGANVLTF.

The chain links TRBV9 to TRBJ1-4; tentative D call: TRBD1 (5 bases). Germline-derived CDR1 and CDR2 are SGDLS and YYNGEE. CDR3 size: 14 residues. Between the trimmed V and J ends, which lost 0 bases and 13 bases, there was a span of 16 bases. CDR3 bases: TGTGCCAGCAGCGTAGGGCCCGACAGTAGGTTACTGTTTTTT. It codes for CASSVGPDSRLLFF.